This T cell receptor (beta chain) was captured in a study of cytomegalovirus exposure and HLA in healthy donors. Notes on the study in general: In all likelihood, a cluster of highly shared sequence variants was a sequencing artifact. Only CMV serostatus was available as immune exposure information. Common viral pathogens (according to a later analysis) appeared linked to several of the most significant clusters.

This CDR3 has 15 residues. From germline, CDR1 is MNHEY and CDR2 SVGAGI. On this clone: The antigen is undetermined. A read error may produce the germline difference seen at one junction end.

The PCR had 60 Vbeta and 13 Jbeta primers. The assay was immunoSEQ multiplex PCR, and TCRdb's table has in-frame clones only and misses some. The sample has under 100,000 clones; around 62% are singletons. The sequenced material came from PBMCs. The chain employs TRBV6-5 and TRBJ1-2; D unclear. This TCR was sampled from a woman in her thirties in good health and CMV-seropositive. CDR3 amino acids: CASSYRPRGGYGYPF. DNA of the CDR3: TGTGCCAGCAGTTACCGACCCCGAGGCGGCTATGGCTACCCCTTC.